This T cell receptor beta chain was found in a study of OX40 agonist ivuxolimab in advanced cancers. Background on the study: Ivuxolimab was administered intravenously to patients at 0.01 to 10 mg/kg every 2 weeks.

Trimming cost V 0 bases and J 2 bases; bases outside gene matches: 1. CDR3 size: 15 residues. Germline CDR1 and CDR2: KGHSH and LQKENI. The table came from immunoSEQ multiplex PCR; TCRdb's copy has only in-frame clones and leaves some out. The repertoire has under 150,000 clones, more than 80% of them found once; the top ten carry 0.5% to 0.7%. To note about this clone: Other DNA sequences in this specimen translate into the identical CDR3.

The sequenced sample was CD4+ or CD8+ T cells sorted from blood, obtained in a trial of the OX40 agonist ivuxolimab. This clonotype was obtained from an adult with an advanced solid tumor such as melanoma, head and neck, liver or kidney cancer. The chain uses TRBV18 and TRBJ2-1, with TRBD1 matching over 7 bases. The CDR3 here is CASSPPGQTYNEQFF. The CDR3 nucleotides are TGTGCCAGCTCACCACCGGGACAGACCTACAATGAGCAGTTCTTC.